One and the same sample provided the 29 T cell receptor beta chains below, sequenced in a study of blood T cells in healthy people across ages. The use of a sample-barcoded 5' primer and a J-beta primer mix characterized a second PCR of roughly 7 to 11 cycles. TCRdb passed the 5' RACE reads through MiXCR, listing each CDR3 protein once. This table holds 650,000 to 900,000 distinct CDR3 sequences, less than 80% found once. The sequenced material came from blood. These receptors all stem from a man aged 25-45 years in good health.

This clonotype was seen only once. This chain uses TRBV6-5 with TRBJ1-1, with D possibly TRBD1 on 5 matching bases. Trimming left V 7 bases short and J 2 bases short, with 11 bases between. This CDR3 has 13 residues. Germline V gene lookup returns CDR1 MNHEY and CDR2 SVGAGI. CDR3 coding DNA: TGTGCCAGCACACAGGACGGTAACACTGAAGCTTTCTTT. Translated: CASTQDGNTEAFF.

The gene calls are TRBV4-3 and TRBJ2-5; 8 bases are a match to TRBD2. V lost 1 base, J lost 2 bases, and 12 bases stayed unmatched. Germline V gene lookup returns CDR1 LGHNA and CDR2 YSLEER. The CDR3 spans 18 residues. In DNA, the CDR3 is TGCGCCAGCAGCCAAGTTCCCCAGGCGGGGGGTTTTCAAGAGACCCAGTACTTC. This codes for CASSQVPQAGGFQETQYF.

This chain joins TRBV9 and TRBJ2-6; D call uncertain. The CDR3 has 15 residues. The ends were cut back, 1 base at V and 1 base at J, with 6 bases in the middle. From germline, CDR1 is SGDLS and CDR2 YYNGEE. CDR3 in amino acids: CASSVRGSGANVLTF. The DNA of the CDR3 is TGTGCCAGCAGCGTACGTGGATCTGGGGCCAACGTCCTGACTTTC.

The chain recombines TRBV10-3 with TRBJ2-7; D may be TRBD1 (5 bases). The ends were cut back, 4 bases at V and 3 bases at J, with 13 bases in the middle. This CDR3 comprises 14 residues. The germline V gene encodes CDR1 ENHRY and CDR2 SYGVKD. CDR3 loop: CAISGFDRFYEQYF. DNA of the CDR3: TGTGCCATCAGTGGTTTTGACAGATTCTACGAGCAGTACTTC.

This clonotype was seen more than once but under ten times. J is TRBJ1-6 and V is TRBV12-3 or TRBV12-4; no clear D. The CDR3 spans 16 residues. The V end was cut by 5 bases, the J end by 0 bases, with 11 bases between. CDR3 residues: CASSPDSSSYNSPLHF. The CDR3 nucleotides are TGTGCCAGCAGTCCGGACTCTAGCTCCTATAATTCACCCCTCCACTTT.

This chain joins TRBV27 and TRBJ2-7, with TRBD1 matching over 7 bases. Germline loops: CDR1 MNHEY, CDR2 SMNVEV (reference sequence). The CDR3 sequence is 14 residues long. V was clipped by 4 bases and J by 5 bases; unmatched bases: 8. DNA of the CDR3: TGTGCCAGCAGTTGGGGGCCCAGGGGGAACGAGCAGTACTTC. This translates into CASSWGPRGNEQYF.

J is TRBJ2-5 and V is TRBV12-3 or TRBV12-4, with TRBD2 identical over 10 bases. V was pared by 7 bases and J by 5 bases, with 7 bases of the junction left unmatched. This CDR3 comprises 14 residues. The CDR3 sequence: CASTRTSGVETQYF. CDR3 nucleotide sequence: TGTGCCAGCACCCGGACTAGCGGTGTGGAGACCCAGTACTTC.

This clonotype came up once. The chain combines TRBV9 with TRBJ1-2, with a possible D match to TRBD1 (6 bases). V lost 0 bases to trimming and J lost 2 bases, with 14 bases between them. Germline V CDR1 and CDR2: SGDLS, YYNGEE. The CDR3 length is 16 residues. The CDR3 DNA reads TGTGCCAGCAGCGTAGAGGGTGGAGGACAGAACTATGGCTACACCTTC. It translates to CASSVEGGGQNYGYTF.

Here the CDR3 reads CASSRDRVLYEQYF. As DNA, the CDR3 is TGTGCCAGCAGCCGGGACAGGGTCCTCTACGAGCAGTACTTC. The chain recombines TRBV3-1 with TRBJ2-5; 9 bases line up with TRBD1. The J call is doubtful: the DNA matches TRBJ2-7 better. Germline CDR1 is LGHDT and CDR2 is YNNKEL (reference sequence). The CDR3 is 14 residues long.

This chain uses TRBV7-2 with TRBJ2-3; TRBD1 agrees at 7 bases. With 1 base clipped from V and 3 bases from J, the junction kept 7 bases outside the gene matches. CDR3 length equals 16 residues. The germline gives CDR1 SGHTA, CDR2 FQGNSA. The DNA for the CDR3 is TGTGCCAGCAGCTTAGTCGGGACAGCCAATACAGATACGCAGTATTTT. Translating it yields CASSLVGTANTDTQYF.

In regard to this clonotype: A read error may account for a junction end that differs from germline. The V and J genes are TRBV7-8 and TRBJ2-1; 7 bases are shared with TRBD1. CDR1 is SGHVS and CDR2 is FQNEAQ in the germline V gene. CDR3 length equals 15 residues. Here the CDR3 DNA reads TGTGCCAGCAGCTCGACAGGGAGCTCCTACAATGAGCCGTTCTTC. The encoded protein is CASSSTGSSYNEPFF.

V usage is TRBV6-6 and J usage is TRBJ2-7; D not resolved. The V end lost 5 bases, the J end lost 10 bases, and 15 bases lay between the germline ends. Germline values: CDR1 MNHNY, CDR2 SVGAGI (reference sequence). This CDR3 has 12 residues. The CDR3, as DNA: TGTGCCAGCAGTACCCTGGTGGCCACCCAGTACTTC. Translated: CASSTLVATQYF.

The chain combines TRBV20-1 with TRBJ2-1, with D possibly being TRBD1 (6 bases). From germline, CDR1 is DFQATT and CDR2 SNEGSKA (reference sequence). Trimming removed 1 base at V and 6 bases at J, with 13 bases between. This CDR3 is built from 14 residues. In nucleotides, the CDR3 is TGCAGTGCTAGAGGACAGGCCGGTACCAATGAGCAGTTCTTC. This codes for CSARGQAGTNEQFF.

This clonotype was observed a few times. The chain links TRBV19 to TRBJ2-1, with D possibly TRBD1 on 6 matching bases. The germline CDR1 and CDR2 sequences are LNHDA and SQIVND (reference sequence). This CDR3 region has 14 residues. V shed 4 bases and J shed 8 bases, with 15 bases lying between them. The CDR3 region is CASSTYNRVDEQFF. CDR3 DNA sequence: TGTGCCAGTAGTACGTATAACAGGGTCGATGAGCAGTTCTTC.

The gene calls are TRBV3-1 and TRBJ2-7, with D possibly matching TRBD2 (5 bases). The DNA end lines up better with TRBJ2-5; the J call may be wrong. Germline loops: CDR1 LGHDT, CDR2 YNNKEL (reference sequence). This CDR3 region has 14 residues. Written as DNA, the CDR3 is TGTGCCAGCAGCCAAGCATCTAGACGGGGGACCCAGTACTTC. Translation gives CASSQASRRGTQYF.

This chain joins TRBV10-3 and TRBJ1-2; maybe TRBD1 (5 bases). The CDR3 totals 15 residues. Germline CDR1 is ENHRY and CDR2 is SYGVKD. V lost 6 bases, J lost 2 bases, and 16 bases lay in between. CDR3 DNA: TGTGCCATCAGACCTGAGGGGAGGAGGAACTATGGCTACACCTTC. This translates into CAIRPEGRRNYGYTF.

The chain joins TRBV18 to TRBJ1-2, with a possible D match to TRBD1 (5 bases). V gave up 2 bases and J gave up 2 bases, with 6 bases separating them. Germline lookup yields CDR1 KGHSH and CDR2 LQKENI. The CDR3 spans 13 residues. The CDR3 reads CASSPAGNYGYTF. For the CDR3, the DNA is TGTGCCAGCTCACCAGCAGGGAACTATGGCTACACCTTC.

The V gene is TRBV6-5, the J gene TRBJ1-1; maybe TRBD1 (6 bases). Germline lookup yields CDR1 MNHEY and CDR2 SVGAGI. The CDR3 is 14 amino acids. V lost 6 bases, J lost 0 bases, and 11 bases lay in between. The CDR3 nucleotides are TGTGCCAGCAGGCTACAGGGATTGAACACTGAAGCTTTCTTT. As protein: CASRLQGLNTEAFF.

The chain couples TRBV28 to TRBJ2-7, with TRBD2 matching 7 bases. V was pared by 7 bases and J by 3 bases, with 12 bases of the junction left unmatched. This CDR3 has 15 residues. In germline, CDR1 is MDHEN, CDR2 SYDVKM. The CDR3 reads CASTLGGNLIYEQYF. CDR3 bases: TGTGCCAGCACCCTGGGGGGGAACCTTATCTACGAGCAGTACTTC.

The chain employs TRBV9 and TRBJ2-7; D might be TRBD1 (6 bases). This CDR3 spans 18 amino acids. CDR1 is SGDLS and CDR2 is YYNGEE in the germline V gene. V shed 0 bases and J shed 2 bases, with 21 bases lying between them. CDR3 residues: CASSVGVGAAGRAYEQYF. CDR3 nucleotide sequence: TGTGCCAGCAGCGTAGGGGTGGGGGCGGCTGGTAGAGCCTACGAGCAGTACTTC.

The V gene is TRBV7-9, the J gene TRBJ2-7, with D tentatively TRBD2 (5 bases). Near its end, the DNA agrees better with TRBJ2-5, so the J call may be wrong. CDR1 is SEHNR and CDR2 is FQNEAQ in the germline V gene (reference sequence). The CDR3 sequence is 14 residues long. CDR3 DNA: TGTGCCAGCAGCTTAGTGAGGGATATGGAGACCCAGTACTTC. Amino acids: CASSLVRDMETQYF.

The chain uses TRBV7-2 and TRBJ1-2; D is possibly TRBD1 (5 bases). The CDR3 covers 14 residues. Trimming removed 5 bases from V and 10 bases from J, with 20 bases in between. From germline, CDR1 is SGHTA and CDR2 FQGNSA. CDR3 protein: CASSLHGGTGPYTF. The CDR3 region has the DNA TGTGCCAGCAGCCTCCATGGTGGTACGGGGCCCTACACCTTC.

V is TRBV18 and J is TRBJ2-4; 7 nucleotides agree with TRBD2. Germline assignment: CDR1 KGHSH and CDR2 LQKENI. Germline trimming cut 3 bases from V and 6 bases from J; bases unmatched to any gene: 5. CDR3 length equals 14 residues. CDR3 residues: CASSPGRDGNIQYF. The CDR3 DNA reads as TGTGCCAGCTCACCTGGGAGGGACGGAAACATTCAGTACTTC.

The genes are TRBV9 and TRBJ2-2; D is unclear. V was cut by 3 bases and J by 5 bases, with 11 bases left in between. Germline V gene lookup returns CDR1 SGDLS and CDR2 YYNGEE. This CDR3 comprises 14 residues. The CDR3 nucleotides read TGTGCCAGCAGCGGGGGATCCGGGACCGGGGAGCTGTTTTTT. Encoded protein: CASSGGSGTGELFF.

The chain joins TRBV10-3 to TRBJ2-1, with 14 bases aligning to TRBD2. V shed 3 bases and J 2 bases; nucleotides not matched to a gene: 12. The germline CDR1 and CDR2 sequences are ENHRY and SYGVKD. The CDR3 runs 20 residues. The CDR3 spells CAISDLGLAGGKGTYNEQFF. In DNA form, the CDR3 reads TGTGCCATCAGTGACCTTGGACTAGCGGGGGGAAAGGGGACCTACAATGAGCAGTTCTTC.

The sample holds a few counts of this clonotype. The CDR3 region has the DNA TGCAGTGCTAGTTCCGGGGGCTCCTACAATGAGCAGTTCTTC. It translates to CSASSGGSYNEQFF. The gene calls are TRBV20-1 and TRBJ2-1; TRBD2 is a possible D gene (6 bases). Between the trimmed V and J ends, which lost 3 bases and 0 bases, there was a span of 9 bases. Per the germline V gene, CDR1 is DFQATT and CDR2 is SNEGSKA (reference sequence). The length of the CDR3 is 14 residues.

This clonotype was counted once. The CDR3 DNA sequence: TGTGCCAGCAGCCCGTTGGGTAGCGATACGAATCAAGAGACCCAGTACTTC. It translates to CASSPLGSDTNQETQYF. This chain connects TRBV28 to TRBJ2-5, with D perhaps matching TRBD2 (5 bases). The CDR3 consists of 17 residues. V gave up 6 bases and J gave up 2 bases, with 22 bases separating them. The germline gives CDR1 MDHEN, CDR2 SYDVKM.

This sequence joins TRBV14 and TRBJ2-5; 7 nucleotides agree with TRBD1. Gene TRBJ2-7 matches the end of the DNA better, so the J call may be wrong. CDR3 size: 15 residues. Germline assignment: CDR1 SGHDN and CDR2 FVKESK. CDR3 in amino acids: CASSLYWTGWNEQYF. The CDR3, as DNA: TGTGCCAGCAGCCTCTACTGGACAGGTTGGAACGAGCAGTACTTC.

This chain connects TRBV7-3 to TRBJ2-1; D is unresolved. With 0 bases removed from V and 1 base from J, the gap between germline ends came to 13 bases. Germline CDR1 and CDR2: SGHTA and FQGTGA. The CDR3 sequence is 17 residues long. CDR3 in amino acids: CASSLTSAFRSYNEQFF. The CDR3 coding sequence is TGTGCCAGCAGCTTAACATCCGCTTTTAGGTCCTACAATGAGCAGTTCTTC.